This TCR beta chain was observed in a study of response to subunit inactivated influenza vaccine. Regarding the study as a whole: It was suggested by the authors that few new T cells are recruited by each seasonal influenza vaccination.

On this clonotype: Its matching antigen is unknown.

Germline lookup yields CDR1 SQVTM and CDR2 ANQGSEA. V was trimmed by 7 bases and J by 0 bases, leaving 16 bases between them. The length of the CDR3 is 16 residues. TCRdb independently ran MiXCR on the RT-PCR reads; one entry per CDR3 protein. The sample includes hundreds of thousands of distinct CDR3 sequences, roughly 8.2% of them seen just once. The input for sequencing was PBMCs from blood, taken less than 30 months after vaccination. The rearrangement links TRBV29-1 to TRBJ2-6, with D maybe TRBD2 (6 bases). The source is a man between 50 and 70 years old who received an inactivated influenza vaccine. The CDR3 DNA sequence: TGCAGCGCCGAGGGACTGGGGAGCTCTGGGGCCAACGTCCTGACTTTC. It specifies CSAEGLGSSGANVLTF.